The present T cell receptor (beta chain) was sequenced within a study of blood T cell repertoires in COVID-19. Looking at the study overall: Material from acute and convalescent COVID-19 was sourced from the United States, Italy and Spain. Nucleic acid was either cDNA or gDNA, and it came from T cells, B-cell-depleted T cells, or PBMCs.

Sequencing was performed with immunoSEQ multiplex PCR; in TCRdb, only in-frame clones are kept and a portion is missing. The sample lists roughly 170,000 clones, around 84% occurring once. From germline, CDR1 is GTSNPN and CDR2 SVGIG (reference sequence). This CDR3 region has 16 residues. V lost 4 bases and J 0 bases, leaving 19 bases between the germline ends. Patients at the Seattle site were enrolled during active infection and followed longitudinally. This sequence originates from a woman aged 50 to 65 with COVID-19, enrolled during active disease. The specimen sequenced was peripheral blood. This chain uses TRBV30 with TRBJ2-7; D might be TRBD1 (6 bases). CDR3 amino acids: CAWTGSDRSGSYEQYF. CDR3 bases: TGTGCCTGGACCGGATCCGACAGGAGTGGCTCCTACGAGCAGTACTTC.